Sequencing of this TCR beta chain was carried out in a study of vaccination and CD4 T cells after COVID-19. CDR3 length: 15 residues. Trimming pared 1 base from V and 1 base from J, leaving 8 bases between. The germline gives CDR1 SGHTA, CDR2 FQGNSA. The Oncomine TCR Beta short-read assay was what sequenced the DNA obtained from cultured CD4+ T cells. Cultured CD4+ T cells yielded the extracted genomic DNA. TCRdb redid the calling of the PCR reads with MiXCR, one entry per CDR3 protein. In the table there are 8,500 to 13,000 distinct CDR3 sequences, 77% of which are singletons. Specified treatment: approximately 11-day PBMC culture with coronavirus spike peptide pools or control peptides (ViraFEST assay). ViraFEST used peptide pools to expand antigen-specific T cells and subsequently sequenced their TCRs. As regards this clonotype: The antigen is not known.

The study's findings and limits: Convalescent participants were relatively few, and none had early post-infection timepoints studied.

The source material was CD4+ T cells from blood, cultured in vitro. The TCR sequence derives from a human donor who had recovered from COVID-19. This sequence joins TRBV7-2 and TRBJ1-5; D unclear. The CDR3 region is CASSLVLGSNQPQHF. CDR3 nucleotides: TGTGCCAGCAGCTTAGTTTTAGGGAGCAATCAGCCCCAGCATTTT.